One and the same sample provided the 15 T cell receptor beta chains below, sequenced in a study of cytomegalovirus exposure and HLA in healthy donors. Repertoires were generated with immunoSEQ multiplex PCR, while TCRdb's copy carries only in-frame clones and drops some. The data hold around 70,000 clones, with 94% observed a single time. Sequenced input: PBMCs. Receptors originate from a man younger than 35 in good health and CMV-seropositive.

This clone was observed a few times. The V gene is TRBV9, the J gene TRBJ2-6; D ambiguous. Looked up from germline, CDR1 is SGDLS and CDR2 is YYNGEE. The CDR3 runs 15 residues. Trimming pared 0 bases from V and 3 bases from J, leaving 7 bases between. CDR3 DNA sequence: TGTGCCAGCAGCGTAGGTGGGCGTGGGGCCAACGTCCTGACTTTC. Its protein is CASSVGGRGANVLTF. The complete variable domain, with remaining parts taken from reference TRBV9 and TRBJ2-6, reads DSGVTQTPKHLITATGQRVTLRCSPRSGDLSVYWYQQSLDQGLQFLIQYYNGEERAKGNILERFSAQQFPDLHSELNLSSLELGDSALYFCASSVGGRGANVLTFGAGSRLTVL.

The rearrangement uses TRBV9 and TRBJ1-2, with 7 bases aligning to TRBD1. J gave up 8 bases and V 0 bases, and 7 bases lay outside the gene matches. The length of the CDR3 is 14 residues. Per germline, CDR1 SGDLS and CDR2 YYNGEE. The CDR3 loop is CASSVGIQGVGYTF. CDR3 bases: TGTGCCAGCAGCGTAGGAATTCAGGGGGTCGGCTACACCTTC.

This clone was observed a few times. The chain links TRBV18 to TRBJ2-5; 8 bases map to TRBD1. This CDR3 spans 18 amino acids. The J segment lost 5 bases and the V segment lost 2 bases, leaving 16 bases of the junction unmatched. Germline CDR1 reads KGHSH; CDR2 reads LQKENI. The CDR3 loop is CASSPTSGQGAGRETQYF. CDR3 nucleotides: TGTGCCAGCTCACCAACGTCAGGACAGGGCGCCGGTCGGGAGACCCAGTACTTC.

J is TRBJ2-1 and V is TRBV27; 8 bases align to TRBD1. This CDR3 comprises 16 residues. The germline gives CDR1 MNHEY, CDR2 SMNVEV (reference sequence). Losses at the gene ends were 10 bases for V and 3 bases for J; bases not matched to a gene: 14. The CDR3 DNA sequence: TGTGCCACCAGGGGGCCTCAAAGTACGTACTACAATGAGCAGTTCTTC. Translating gives CATRGPQSTYYNEQFF.

The CDR3 spells CASSSSTRDFRAEAFF. DNA of the CDR3: TGTGCCAGTAGTTCCTCGACCCGGGACTTTCGGGCTGAAGCTTTCTTT. The V gene is TRBV19, the J gene TRBJ1-1; D possibly corresponds to TRBD1 (5 bases). The CDR3 has 16 amino acids. The V gene lost 5 bases and the J gene lost 6 bases, with 22 bases spanning the gap. CDR1 and CDR2 (germline): LNHDA, SQIVND (reference sequence).

The genes are TRBV19 and TRBJ2-1; TRBD1 matches at 9 bases. CDR1 and CDR2 (germline): LNHDA, SQIVND (reference sequence). With V trimmed by 6 bases and J by 4 bases, 7 bases remained unmatched. The CDR3 length is 15 residues. The CDR3 DNA sequence: TGTGCCAGTAGCTTACCGGGACAGGGTTACAATGAGCAGTTCTTC. Protein: CASSLPGQGYNEQFF.

This clone appeared once. The rearrangement uses TRBV10-3 and TRBJ2-5; a weak D match, TRBD1 (5 bases). V was pared by 3 bases and J by 5 bases, with 13 bases between. The CDR3 is made up of 14 amino acids. Germline V lookup: CDR1 ENHRY, CDR2 SYGVKD. CDR3 nucleotide sequence: TGTGCCATCAGTGATGGGGTCCCAGGGGAGACCCAGTACTTC. Translated, it gives CAISDGVPGETQYF.

The chain recombines TRBV7-2 with TRBJ2-6; 8 bases agree with TRBD2. Germline V lookup: CDR1 SGHTA, CDR2 FQGNSA. Trimming at V came to 6 bases and at J to 4 bases, leaving 11 bases not matched to a gene. The CDR3 runs to 17 residues. In nucleotides, the CDR3 is TGTGCCAGCAGAAATGAAATAGCGGGACCGGGGGCCAACGTCCTGACTTTC. As protein: CASRNEIAGPGANVLTF.

The rearrangement uses TRBV19 and TRBJ2-3; a weak D match, TRBD1 (6 bases). Germline CDR1 and CDR2: LNHDA and SQIVND (reference sequence). CDR3 size: 12 residues. Deletions cut 8 bases from V and 4 bases from J, with 10 bases between. The CDR3 region has the DNA TGTGCCAGTGCAGGGGTTTCAGATACGCAGTATTTT. Its translation is CASAGVSDTQYF.

The V gene is TRBV19, the J gene TRBJ2-7, with TRBD1 as a possible D gene (6 bases). Trimming stripped 10 bases from V and 0 bases from J, with 16 bases between. The CDR3 has 14 amino acids. Germline values: CDR1 LNHDA, CDR2 SQIVND (reference sequence). The DNA for the CDR3 is TGTGCCACGACTGGATCAGGGGTCTCCTACGAGCAGTACTTC. Translating it yields CATTGSGVSYEQYF.

The CDR3 loop reads CASSYSTWGLNTEAFF. CDR3 DNA sequence: TGTGCCAGCAGTTACTCGACATGGGGCCTGAACACTGAAGCTTTCTTT. The rearrangement joins TRBV6-5 to TRBJ1-1, with a weak D call TRBD1 (5 bases). Germline assignment: CDR1 MNHEY and CDR2 SVGAGI. This CDR3 comprises 16 residues. Trimming removed 0 bases at V and 0 bases at J, with 11 bases between.

The chain couples TRBV6-1 to TRBJ2-3; 7 bases line up with TRBD2. V was pared by 1 base and J by 8 bases, with 15 bases of the junction left unmatched. This CDR3 comprises 17 residues. The V gene's germline CDR1 is MNHNS and CDR2 SASEGT. CDR3: CASSEGKRLAARGTQYF. As DNA, the CDR3 is TGTGCCAGCAGTGAAGGGAAACGGCTAGCGGCGCGGGGTACGCAGTATTTT.

This clone was seen a single time. This chain connects TRBV9 to TRBJ1-2; 11 bases fit TRBD1. The CDR3 is made up of 15 amino acids. Per the germline V gene, CDR1 is SGDLS and CDR2 is YYNGEE. With V trimmed by 0 bases and J by 4 bases, 2 bases remained unmatched. CDR3 region: CASSVGTGGIYGYTF. The CDR3, as DNA: TGTGCCAGCAGCGTAGGGACAGGGGGCATCTATGGCTACACCTTC.

The chain combines TRBV4-1 with TRBJ2-5, with D possibly TRBD2 on 5 matching bases. Trimming left V 5 bases short and J 4 bases short, with 17 bases between. CDR3 length equals 15 residues. From germline, CDR1 is MGHRA and CDR2 YSYEKL. CDR3 region: CASSSSIGRTETQYF. DNA for the CDR3: TGCGCCAGCAGCTCCAGTATTGGGAGAACAGAGACCCAGTACTTC.

DNA of the CDR3: TGTGCCTGGAATTTAGCGCCCTCCTACGAGCAGTACTTC. Amino acid sequence: CAWNLAPSYEQYF. The chain employs TRBV30 and TRBJ2-7; possibly TRBD2 for D (5 bases). The germline CDR1 and CDR2 sequences are GTSNPN and SVGIG (reference sequence). The CDR3 loop spans 13 amino acids. Trimming cost V 4 bases and J 0 bases, with 10 bases left between them.